The 26 T cell receptor beta chains below were found in one sample sequenced in a study of blood T cells in healthy people across ages. Primers used in a second PCR of roughly 6 to 11 cycles were a sample-barcoded 5' primer and a J-beta primer mix. TCRdb ran MiXCR on the 5' RACE reads and lists one entry per CDR3 protein. Of approximately 1.5 million distinct CDR3 sequences listed, under 55% are singletons. Sequencing was performed on blood. The source of these receptors is a woman younger than 30 in good health.

In regard to this clonotype: This may be a read error, as it is one base from a much larger clone. The V and J genes are TRBV9 and TRBJ2-3; D is tentatively TRBD1 or TRBD2 (5 bases each). Trimming cost V 0 bases and J 4 bases, with 9 bases left between them. This CDR3 is built from 14 residues. Germline V gene sequence: CDR1 SGDLS, CDR2 YYNGEE. The CDR3 loop reads CASSVERGPDTQYF. For the CDR3, the DNA is TGTGCCAGCAGCGTAGAGAGGGGACCAGATACGCAGTATTTT.

The chain couples TRBV6-2 or TRBV6-3 to TRBJ2-1; the match to TRBD2 covers 8 bases. CDR1 is MNHEY, CDR2 SVGEGT, per germline. The V and J ends lost 6 bases and 7 bases, in that order; junction bases with no gene match: 5. The CDR3 has 13 amino acids. CDR3 sequence: CASSPAGENEQFF. The CDR3 nucleotides read TGTGCCAGCAGCCCAGCGGGAGAGAATGAGCAGTTCTTC.

This clonotype was counted between two and nine times. The rearrangement joins TRBV3-1 to TRBJ1-4; D might be TRBD1 (5 bases). Germline V gives CDR1 LGHDT, CDR2 YNNKEL (reference sequence). V dropped 0 bases and J dropped 8 bases, with 13 bases sitting between them. The CDR3 is 15 residues long. CDR3: CASSQDLHGDEKLFF. The CDR3 coding sequence is TGTGCCAGCAGCCAAGATCTCCACGGGGACGAAAAACTGTTTTTT.

This clonotype was seen a handful of times. The CDR3 coding sequence is TGTGCCAGCAGTGAAGCGGTTAACGCACTGGGGAGGGTAGCTTTCTTT. Its translation: CASSEAVNALGRVAFF. The rearrangement links TRBV6-1 to TRBJ1-1; D gene unclear. The germline CDR1 and CDR2 sequences are MNHNS and SASEGT. The V end was cut by 0 bases, the J end by 10 bases, with 21 bases between. This CDR3 is built from 16 residues.

There are a few counts of this clonotype. The chain employs TRBV5-1 and TRBJ1-2; possibly TRBD1 for D (5 bases). V shed 4 bases and J shed 0 bases, with 13 bases lying between them. Germline CDR1 is SGHRS and CDR2 is YFSETQ. The CDR3 extends over 15 amino acids. The CDR3 loop reads CASSISGSPNYGYTF. The CDR3 nucleotides read TGCGCCAGCAGCATATCAGGGTCCCCTAACTATGGCTACACCTTC.

The CDR3 DNA reads TGCAGTGCTAGGAAGAGCACAGATACGCAGTATTTT. Translating gives CSARKSTDTQYF. This chain connects TRBV20-1 to TRBJ2-3, with no clear D. CDR1 is DFQATT, CDR2 SNEGSKA, per germline (reference sequence). With 3 bases removed from V and 0 bases from J, the gap between germline ends came to 4 bases. This CDR3 is 12 amino acids long.

This clonotype has a handful of counts. The chain has TRBV27 and TRBJ1-1; unclear D gene. The CDR3 extends over 16 amino acids. Germline V gives CDR1 MNHEY, CDR2 SMNVEV (reference sequence). V lost 10 bases and J 7 bases, leaving 28 bases between the germline ends. DNA of the CDR3: TGTGCCACCCTCCACCCGATAGGGAGTGGGTACAGTGAAGCTTTCTTT. Residues: CATLHPIGSGYSEAFF.

The V gene is TRBV6-5, the J gene TRBJ2-3; weak D call: TRBD2 (7 bases). This CDR3 region has 15 residues. Trimming took 8 bases from V and 1 from J, leaving 16 bases between them. CDR1 and CDR2 from the germline V gene are MNHEY and SVGAGI. CDR3 nucleotides: TGTGCCAGCCTTCGGGGGAGGGGGGGCACAGATACGCAGTATTTT. Protein: CASLRGRGGTDTQYF.

The chain couples TRBV6-6 to TRBJ1-1; no reliable D call. The CDR3 loop spans 14 amino acids. Germline V lookup: CDR1 MNHNY, CDR2 SVGAGI (reference sequence). Trimming stripped 2 bases from V and 5 bases from J, with 12 bases between. CDR3: CASSYAGSLTEAFF. In DNA, the CDR3 is TGTGCCAGCAGTTACGCGGGGAGTTTAACTGAAGCTTTCTTT.

This clonotype has only one observation. The chain carries TRBV20-1 and TRBJ2-5; the match to TRBD2 covers 7 bases. The CDR3 runs to 15 residues. In germline, CDR1 is DFQATT, CDR2 SNEGSKA (reference sequence). Trimming took 0 bases from V and 11 from J; bases not matched to a gene: 15. Here the CDR3 reads CSARDRAGGYNEQYF. In nucleotides, the CDR3 is TGCAGTGCTAGAGATCGGGCCGGGGGGTACAATGAGCAGTACTTC.

The chain links TRBV6-5 to TRBJ1-6; unclear D gene. There are 14 residues in the CDR3. V lost 0 bases to trimming and J lost 7 bases, with 7 bases between them. From germline, CDR1 is MNHEY and CDR2 SVGAGI. CDR3 nucleotide sequence: TGTGCCAGCAGTTACTCCAGAGCGAATTCACCCCTCCACTTT. It encodes CASSYSRANSPLHF.

The genes are TRBV20-1 and TRBJ2-3; D remains unclear. Between the trimmed V and J ends, which lost 2 bases and 2 bases, there was a span of 2 bases. CDR1 and CDR2 from the germline V gene are DFQATT and SNEGSKA (reference sequence). CDR3 length: 11 residues. In DNA, the CDR3 is TGCAGTGCTAGACCCACAGATACGCAGTATTTT. This gives the protein CSARPTDTQYF.

The rearrangement joins TRBV28 to TRBJ1-1, with 10 bases identical to TRBD1. Looked up from germline, CDR1 is MDHEN and CDR2 is SYDVKM. This CDR3 comprises 14 residues. V dropped 5 bases and J dropped 4; count of bases not matched to a gene: 4. The CDR3 nucleotides are TGTGCCAGCAGTCCGGGACAGGGGACCACTGAAGCTTTCTTT. It encodes CASSPGQGTTEAFF. Full variable domain (missing parts from reference TRBV28 and TRBJ1-1): DVKVTQSSRYLVKRTGEKVFLECVQDMDHENMFWYRQDPGLGLRLIYFSYDVKMKEKGDIPEGYSVSREKKERFSLILESASTNQTSMYLCASSPGQGTTEAFFGQGTRLTVV.

The chain is built from TRBV6-2 or TRBV6-3 and TRBJ1-1; D perhaps matches TRBD1 (6 bases). The CDR3 has 15 amino acids. In germline, CDR1 is MNHEY, CDR2 SVGEGT. Trimming left V 2 bases short and J 1 base short, with 11 bases between. CDR3 sequence (DNA): TGTGCCAGCAGTTACCCACCGACAGGGAACACTGAAGCTTTCTTT. Translated: CASSYPPTGNTEAFF.

The V gene is TRBV6-6, the J gene TRBJ2-3; TRBD1 aligns across 9 bases. The CDR3 has 16 amino acids. The V segment lost 6 bases and the J segment 2 bases; nucleotides outside the gene matches: 9. CDR1 and CDR2 from the germline V gene are MNHNY and SVGAGI (reference sequence). The CDR3 here is CASSSMGQGFTDTQYF. CDR3 bases: TGTGCCAGCAGCTCAATGGGACAGGGTTTCACAGATACGCAGTATTTT.

The chain has TRBV12-3 or TRBV12-4 and TRBJ1-5; D remains ambiguous. This CDR3 is 14 amino acids long. Trimming pared 8 bases from V and 4 bases from J, leaving 15 bases between. The CDR3 here is CASGFGGNNQPQHF. CDR3 nucleotides: TGTGCCAGCGGGTTCGGAGGGAATAATCAGCCCCAGCATTTT.

The rearrangement joins TRBV27 to TRBJ1-2; unclear D gene. Trimming cost V 0 bases and J 3 bases, with 8 bases left between them. This CDR3 region has 14 residues. Germline-derived CDR1 and CDR2 are MNHEY and SMNVEV (reference sequence). The CDR3, as DNA: TGTGCCAGCAGTTTATCGATTGGTTACTATGGCTACACCTTC. Its translation: CASSLSIGYYGYTF.

J is TRBJ2-2 and V is TRBV5-8; possibly TRBD1 for D (5 bases). This CDR3 spans 13 amino acids. Germline CDR1 reads SGHTS; CDR2 reads YDEGEE. V was clipped by 9 bases and J by 0 bases, with 9 bases between them. CDR3 DNA sequence: TGTGCCACCGAAGGGGCGAACACCGGGGAGCTGTTTTTT. Amino acid sequence: CATEGANTGELFF.

This sequence joins TRBV10-3 and TRBJ1-2; D might be TRBD1 (6 bases). Germline V CDR1 and CDR2: ENHRY, SYGVKD. The V end lost 2 bases, the J end lost 4 bases, and 8 bases lay between the germline ends. The CDR3 is 13 residues long. Written as DNA, the CDR3 is TGTGCCATCAGTGAGACAGGGAGCTATGGCTACACCTTC. Its protein is CAISETGSYGYTF.

V usage is TRBV7-6 and J usage is TRBJ2-1; D is unclear. Germline CDR1 and CDR2: SGHVS and FNYEAQ. V lost 5 bases, J lost 0 bases, and 8 bases lay in between. The CDR3 is made up of 14 amino acids. DNA of the CDR3: TGTGCCAGCAGCCCTGGAATCTCCTACAATGAGCAGTTCTTC. The encoded protein is CASSPGISYNEQFF.

V gene TRBV5-1 combines with J gene TRBJ2-5; the D is unclear. The V gene lost 3 bases and the J gene lost 2 bases, with 11 bases spanning the gap. In germline, CDR1 is SGHRS, CDR2 YFSETQ. This CDR3 is 14 amino acids long. Written as DNA, the CDR3 is TGCGCCAGCAGCTGGCGCAGTTCACAAGAGACCCAGTACTTC. It encodes CASSWRSSQETQYF.

The V and J genes are TRBV9 and TRBJ2-7; D gene ambiguous. CDR3 length equals 11 residues. Germline CDR1 and CDR2: SGDLS and YYNGEE. Trimming took off 0 bases at V and 7 bases at J, with 5 bases between the two ends. CDR3 in amino acids: CASSVGVEQYF. CDR3 nucleotides: TGTGCCAGCAGCGTAGGAGTGGAGCAGTACTTC. Filled out from reference TRBV9 and TRBJ2-7, the complete variable domain reads DSGVTQTPKHLITATGQRVTLRCSPRSGDLSVYWYQQSLDQGLQFLIQYYNGEERAKGNILERFSAQQFPDLHSELNLSSLELGDSALYFCASSVGVEQYFGPGTRLTVT.

The rearrangement joins TRBV18 to TRBJ1-5; D is ambiguous. Looked up from germline, CDR1 is KGHSH and CDR2 is LQKENI. The CDR3 covers 13 residues. V shed 3 bases and J shed 3 bases, with 6 bases lying between them. For the CDR3, the DNA is TGTGCCAGCTCACCCCTGGACAATCAGCCCCAGCATTTT. Encoded protein: CASSPLDNQPQHF.

V is TRBV4-3 and J is TRBJ1-2, with D possibly being TRBD1 (6 bases). V lost 2 bases to trimming and J lost 8 bases, with 18 bases between them. Germline values: CDR1 LGHNA, CDR2 YSLEER. The CDR3 runs to 15 residues. In DNA form, the CDR3 reads TGCGCCAGCAGCCAAACTACAGGGAGCTCTGGGGGCTACACCTTC. Translation: CASSQTTGSSGGYTF.

Regarding this clonotype: The junction departs from germline at one end; a sequencing error may be responsible. The V and J genes are TRBV27 and TRBJ2-7, with 7 bases matching TRBD2. Germline values: CDR1 MNHEY, CDR2 SMNVEV (reference sequence). CDR3 size: 12 residues. The CDR3 nucleotides read TGTGCCGGCAGTTTATCGGGGGGCGAGCAGTACTTC. Encoded protein: CAGSLSGGEQYF.

This clonotype was detected a few times. The genes are TRBV27 and TRBJ2-1; D not certain. The germline gives CDR1 MNHEY, CDR2 SMNVEV (reference sequence). The V gene lost 5 bases and the J gene lost 4 bases, with 12 bases spanning the gap. The CDR3 has 14 amino acids. CDR3 sequence reads: CASSPYDGYNEQFF. The CDR3 region has the DNA TGTGCCAGCAGTCCATACGATGGGTACAATGAGCAGTTCTTC.